Each of the 17 T cell receptor beta chains below was sequenced from the same sample in a study of blood T cell repertoires in COVID-19. The assay was immunoSEQ multiplex PCR, and TCRdb's table has in-frame clones only and misses some. This table holds under 350,000 clones, less than 90% found once. Sequencing was performed on peripheral blood. The receptors stem from a man aged 60-69 years who had recovered from COVID-19.

CDR3 nucleotides: TGTGCCAGCAGCCAGGGACAGGGTAACACCGGGGAGCTGTTTTTT. It yields the protein CASSQGQGNTGELFF. The chain uses TRBV5-4 and TRBJ2-2, with TRBD1 matching over 9 bases. The length of the CDR3 is 15 residues. Trimming removed 4 bases from V and 2 bases from J; junction bases left unmatched: 3. Germline-derived CDR1 and CDR2 are SGHNT and YYREEE (reference sequence).

The sample holds a few counts of this clone. This sequence joins TRBV7-8 and TRBJ1-5; perhaps TRBD1 as D (6 bases). The germline V gene encodes CDR1 SGHVS and CDR2 FQNEAQ. CDR3 length equals 16 residues. Trimming removed 5 bases from V and 5 bases from J, with 19 bases in between. The CDR3 DNA reads as TGTGCCAGCAGCGGGAGGGGGACGGCGCTCGATCAGCCCCAGCATTTT. This codes for CASSGRGTALDQPQHF.

This clone showed up just a few times. This chain uses TRBV5-6 with TRBJ1-4; D is unclear. Germline loops: CDR1 SGHDT, CDR2 YYEEEE. Trimming pared 1 base from V and 8 bases from J, leaving 12 bases between. This CDR3 region has 14 residues. This CDR3 is CASSLFSWEEKLFF. The DNA of the CDR3 is TGTGCCAGCAGCTTGTTCAGCTGGGAGGAAAAACTGTTTTTT.

This clone was seen repeatedly, ten times or more. The chain uses TRBV11-2 and TRBJ1-2, with 7 nucleotides matching TRBD1. This CDR3 comprises 16 residues. Per the germline V gene, CDR1 is SGHAT and CDR2 is FQNNGV. V lost 6 bases to trimming and J lost 6 bases; unmatched junction nucleotides: 16. Written as DNA, the CDR3 is TGTGCCAGCAGTACCCCCTTCATGAGACAGGGTCATGGCTACACCTTC. Translating gives CASSTPFMRQGHGYTF.

In this sample, this clone turned up a few times. This chain joins TRBV7-9 and TRBJ2-1, with D maybe TRBD2 (5 bases). The CDR3 spans 18 residues. Germline CDR1 reads SEHNR; CDR2 reads FQNEAQ (reference sequence). The V gene lost 7 bases and the J gene lost 2 bases, with 24 bases spanning the gap. CDR3 amino acids: CASTIRPSEVGTYNEQFF. CDR3 coding DNA: TGTGCCAGCACCATCCGTCCTTCGGAGGTGGGGACCTACAATGAGCAGTTCTTC.

V and J are TRBV7-2 and TRBJ1-5; the D gene is possibly TRBD1 (6 bases). This CDR3 is built from 17 residues. V was pared by 2 bases and J by 3 bases, with 17 bases between. Germline V CDR1 and CDR2: SGHTA, FQGNSA. CDR3 nucleotides: TGTGCCAGCAGCTTATTAGGATCAGGGGCGGACAATCAGCCCCAGCATTTT. Protein sequence: CASSLLGSGADNQPQHF.

This clone turned up a few times. V usage is TRBV7-6 and J usage is TRBJ2-7; 9 bases line up with TRBD1. CDR3 length equals 14 residues. V dropped 6 bases and J dropped 3; count of bases not matched to a gene: 6. Per the germline V gene, CDR1 is SGHVS and CDR2 is FNYEAQ. The CDR3 is CASRPGTGNYEQYF. The CDR3, as DNA: TGTGCCAGCAGACCAGGGACAGGGAACTACGAGCAGTACTTC.

The chain joins TRBV9 to TRBJ1-3; D possibly corresponds to TRBD1 (6 bases). The CDR3 has 17 amino acids. V was cut by 0 bases and J by 2 bases, with 15 bases left in between. Germline V gives CDR1 SGDLS, CDR2 YYNGEE. The CDR3 reads CASSVEGGRLTGNTIYF. CDR3 coding DNA: TGTGCCAGCAGCGTAGAGGGGGGGCGGTTAACTGGAAACACCATATATTTT.

V is TRBV6-6 and J is TRBJ2-1; 8 bases are a match to TRBD2. Germline V gives CDR1 MNHNY, CDR2 SVGAGI (reference sequence). After removal of 6 bases from V and 0 bases from J, the junction contained 7 bases not matched to a gene. The CDR3 consists of 16 residues. CDR3 in DNA: TGTGCCAGCAGCCGACTAGCGACCACCTCCTACAATGAGCAGTTCTTC. Protein sequence: CASSRLATTSYNEQFF.

The chain recombines TRBV6-6 with TRBJ2-7; the match to TRBD1 covers 11 bases. The CDR3 has 16 amino acids. The germline gives CDR1 MNHNY, CDR2 SVGAGI (reference sequence). V was pared by 4 bases and J by 0 bases, with 5 bases of the junction left unmatched. The CDR3 nucleotides read TGTGCCAGCAGTTCCAAAGGACAGGGGGCCTCCTACGAGCAGTACTTC. It specifies CASSSKGQGASYEQYF.

V usage is TRBV18 and J usage is TRBJ2-7; TRBD1 might be the D (5 bases). There are 14 residues in the CDR3. CDR1 is KGHSH, CDR2 LQKENI, per germline. Trimming removed 6 bases from V and 6 bases from J, with 18 bases in between. CDR3 nucleotide sequence: TGTGCCAGCTCGCGAACGAACGTCAGGGTCGAGCAGTACTTC. Translated, it gives CASSRTNVRVEQYF.

The chain carries TRBV7-8 and TRBJ1-6; D gene uncertain. V was pared by 0 bases and J by 9 bases, with 15 bases between. The CDR3 extends over 16 amino acids. CDR1 and CDR2 (germline): SGHVS, FQNEAQ. CDR3 in amino acids: CASSLALREDRSPLHF. CDR3 nucleotides: TGTGCCAGCAGCTTAGCCCTGCGGGAGGATCGTTCACCCCTCCACTTT. The complete variable domain, with remaining parts taken from reference TRBV7-8 and TRBJ1-6, reads GAGVSQSPRYKVAKRGQDVALRCDPISGHVSLFWYQQALGQGPEFLTYFQNEAQLDKSGLPSDRFFAERPEGSVSTLKIQRTQQEDSAVYLCASSLALREDRSPLHFGNGTRLTVT.

The V gene is TRBV6-5, the J gene TRBJ1-6; the D gene is possibly TRBD1 (6 bases). Germline CDR1 MNHEY, CDR2 SVGAGI. V gave up 5 bases and J gave up 8 bases, with 10 bases separating them. The CDR3 contains 13 residues. The CDR3 here is CASSRDIHSPLHF. The CDR3 DNA sequence: TGTGCCAGCAGTCGGGACATCCATTCACCCCTCCACTTT.

The J gene is TRBJ2-1, the V gene TRBV5-6, with D possibly being TRBD2 (6 bases). The CDR3 totals 15 residues. Trimming took off 5 bases at V and 9 bases at J, with 21 bases between the two ends. The V gene's germline CDR1 is SGHDT and CDR2 YYEEEE. CDR3 DNA: TGTGCCAGCAGTGTTCGTGTGGGGTTCGGGGGTGAGCAGTTCTTC. This gives the protein CASSVRVGFGGEQFF.

The J gene is TRBJ2-3, the V gene TRBV11-2; 11 bases match TRBD2. The V segment lost 1 base and the J segment 5 bases; nucleotides outside the gene matches: 8. Germline values: CDR1 SGHAT, CDR2 FQNNGV. CDR3 length: 17 amino acids. CDR3 nucleotides: TGTGCCAGCAGCTTAGGTGGACTAGCGGGCCCCCTAGATACGCAGTATTTT. As protein: CASSLGGLAGPLDTQYF.

This clone occurred a few times. V usage is TRBV5-5 and J usage is TRBJ1-6, with D perhaps matching TRBD1 (6 bases). The CDR3 has 15 amino acids. V lost 4 bases to trimming and J lost 7 bases, with 15 bases between them. CDR1 SGHKS and CDR2 YYEKEE come from the germline V gene (reference sequence). The DNA for the CDR3 is TGTGCCAGCAGCAACGCGGGGGCGAGGAATTCACCCCTCCACTTT. Encoded protein: CASSNAGARNSPLHF.

The chain uses TRBV19 and TRBJ2-7, with TRBD1 matching over 9 bases. Unmatched junction bases numbered 5, after V lost 6 bases and J lost 2 bases. The CDR3 length is 14 residues. CDR1 is LNHDA, CDR2 SQIVND, per germline (reference sequence). The chain's CDR3 is CASRDRGYPYEQYF. As DNA, the CDR3 is TGTGCCAGTAGGGACAGGGGTTATCCCTACGAGCAGTACTTC.